These 17 T cell receptor beta chains were all obtained from the same sample, sequenced in a study of spatial heterogeneity in lung cancer. Time point described: sample taken at primary tumor resection. Unsorted whole RNA of tumor, nontumor lung or frozen PBMC was sequenced. TCRdb recomputed calls from the 5' RACE reads with MiXCR, one row per CDR3 protein. The table shows just under 95,000 distinct CDR3 sequences, with roughly 12% occurring only once. The sample in question was PBMCs, obtained at surgery. The source is a male donor with early-stage non-small cell lung cancer.

This clonotype was counted at least ten times. The V call is TRBV7-9, the J call TRBJ2-5; D gene ambiguous. Looked up from germline, CDR1 is SEHNR and CDR2 is FQNEAQ (reference sequence). The CDR3 is made up of 13 amino acids. V was trimmed by 0 bases and J by 3 bases, leaving 5 bases between them. This CDR3 reads CASSLARKETQYF. CDR3 DNA sequence: TGTGCCAGCAGCTTAGCACGGAAAGAGACCCAGTACTTC. Full variable domain (remainder filled in from reference TRBV7-9 and TRBJ2-5): DTGVSQNPRHKITKRGQNVTFRCDPISEHNRLYWYRQTLGQGPEFLTYFQNEAQLEKSRLLSDRFSAERPKGSFSTLEIQRTEQGDSAMYLCASSLARKETQYFGPGTRLLVL.

J is TRBJ2-5 and V is TRBV29-1; D is ambiguous. The length of the CDR3 is 10 residues. Germline V gives CDR1 SQVTM, CDR2 ANQGSEA. Trimming stripped 4 bases from V and 4 bases from J, with 4 bases between. The CDR3 DNA reads as TGCAGCGTTGGATCAGAGACCCAGTACTTC. This sequence encodes CSVGSETQYF.

The rearrangement uses TRBV11-2 and TRBJ2-5, with 8 bases aligning to TRBD2. The junction had 10 bases not matched to a gene; V was cut back by 5 bases and J by 5 bases. CDR1 is SGHAT, CDR2 FQNNGV, per germline. CDR3 length: 15 residues. CDR3 sequence reads: CASSTGGASGETQYF. CDR3 in DNA: TGTGCCAGCAGCACAGGAGGGGCTAGCGGGGAGACCCAGTACTTC.

This chain links TRBV20-1 with TRBJ1-5, with D tentatively TRBD1 (5 bases). The CDR3 is made up of 13 amino acids. In germline, CDR1 is DFQATT, CDR2 SNEGSKA (reference sequence). Trimming pared 4 bases from V and 6 bases from J, leaving 13 bases between. The CDR3 nucleotides read TGCAGTGCTACTGACAGAAACCTTCAGCCCCAGCATTTT. Translating gives CSATDRNLQPQHF.

The chain recombines TRBV28 with TRBJ2-1; tentatively, D is TRBD2 (5 bases). The CDR3 is made up of 14 amino acids. Germline lookup yields CDR1 MDHEN and CDR2 SYDVKM. V lost 5 bases to trimming and J lost 6 bases, with 14 bases between them. CDR3 nucleotide sequence: TGTGCCAGCAGTATTGGACTGGCCCCCAATGAGCAGTTCTTC. Its protein product is CASSIGLAPNEQFF.

In this sample, this clonotype turned up many times. This chain links TRBV6-5 with TRBJ2-7, with a tentative D call TRBD1 (5 bases). Germline lookup yields CDR1 MNHEY and CDR2 SVGAGI. V was clipped by 5 bases and J by 4 bases, with 15 bases between them. This CDR3 is built from 14 residues. CDR3 bases: TGTGCCAGCAGTACCGAATTTGGGGCTTACGAGCAGTACTTC. Translation gives CASSTEFGAYEQYF.

The sample holds a few counts of this clonotype. The V and J genes are TRBV10-2 and TRBJ2-5; 7 nucleotides line up with TRBD1. The germline CDR1 and CDR2 sequences are WSHSY and SAAADI. V dropped 4 bases and J dropped 2; count of bases not matched to a gene: 10. The CDR3 has 16 amino acids. This CDR3 reads CASSVGFGTAQETQYF. In DNA, the CDR3 is TGCGCCAGCAGTGTCGGGTTTGGGACAGCTCAAGAGACCCAGTACTTC.

V gene TRBV6-2 or TRBV6-3 combines with J gene TRBJ2-7; D perhaps matches TRBD1 (6 bases). V lost 6 bases and J 0 bases, leaving 15 bases between the germline ends. CDR3 length: 15 residues. The germline V gene encodes CDR1 MNHEY and CDR2 SVGEGT. CDR3 amino acids: CASRRRQESSYEQYF. The CDR3 DNA sequence: TGTGCCAGCAGACGCCGACAGGAGAGCTCCTACGAGCAGTACTTC.

This clonotype was detected many times. The chain has TRBV6-5 and TRBJ1-1; 8 positions match TRBD1. V lost 7 bases to trimming and J lost 6 bases; unmatched junction nucleotides: 16. There are 16 residues in the CDR3. CDR1 is MNHEY, CDR2 SVGAGI, per germline. In DNA form, the CDR3 reads TGTGCCAGCAAGGACAGGGCCTCCTCAGGGGTCCCTGAAGCTTTCTTT. Translated, it gives CASKDRASSGVPEAFF.

Concerning this clonotype itself: A read error is possible here, since a much larger clone lies one base away. V is TRBV10-3 and J is TRBJ1-6, with D possibly matching TRBD1 (6 bases). The CDR3 sequence is 15 residues long. CDR1 is ENHRY and CDR2 is SYGVKD in the germline V gene. The CDR3 is CAVSESGGRNSPLHF. In DNA form, the CDR3 reads TGTGCCGTCAGTGAGTCTGGGGGGCGGAATTCACCCCTCCACTTT.

V is TRBV10-3 and J is TRBJ2-3; TRBD1 matches 8 bases. This CDR3 is built from 15 residues. V was pared by 6 bases and J by 2 bases, with 7 bases of the junction left unmatched. CDR1 ENHRY and CDR2 SYGVKD come from the germline V gene. In DNA form, the CDR3 reads TGTGCCATCAGATCGGGACAGGCCTCCACAGATACGCAGTATTTT. The encoded protein is CAIRSGQASTDTQYF.

This clonotype has a handful of counts. This sequence joins TRBV28 and TRBJ2-7; tentatively, D is TRBD2 (5 bases). Between the trimmed V and J ends, which lost 6 bases and 5 bases, there was a span of 17 bases. Germline V gene lookup returns CDR1 MDHEN and CDR2 SYDVKM. The CDR3 length is 14 residues. The CDR3 nucleotides are TGTGCCAGCAGCTTGAGCGGCAGGAAGGACGAGCAGTACTTC. As protein: CASSLSGRKDEQYF.

This clonotype was detected a few times. V gene TRBV7-2 combines with J gene TRBJ2-1, with D maybe TRBD2 (5 bases). This CDR3 is built from 13 residues. The germline gives CDR1 SGHTA, CDR2 FQGNSA. Trimming removed 3 bases at V and 9 bases at J, with 12 bases between. The CDR3 DNA is TGTGCCAGCAGCTTGGCTCTAGCAATTGAGCAGTTCTTC. Translating it yields CASSLALAIEQFF.

This clonotype has more than one count but fewer than ten. The chain uses TRBV11-1 and TRBJ2-7; TRBD2 matches 8 bases. J gave up 1 base and V 6 bases, and 5 bases lay outside the gene matches. Per germline, CDR1 SGHAT and CDR2 FQDESV (reference sequence). The CDR3 runs 14 residues. The CDR3 DNA reads TGTGCCAGCAGGGCGGGGGGCCCATCCTACGAGCAGTACTTC. Its protein is CASRAGGPSYEQYF.

This clonotype was counted at least ten times. The chain uses TRBV7-8 and TRBJ2-1; D gene unclear. The CDR3 runs to 13 residues. V shed 2 bases and J shed 4 bases, with 6 bases lying between them. Germline V gives CDR1 SGHVS, CDR2 FQNEAQ. CDR3 DNA sequence: TGTGCCAGCAGCTTAAGTACGTACAATGAGCAGTTCTTC. Translated, it gives CASSLSTYNEQFF.

The V and J genes are TRBV4-3 and TRBJ2-1; the D gene is possibly TRBD1 (5 bases). V was cut by 0 bases and J by 3 bases, with 12 bases left in between. Germline lookup yields CDR1 LGHNA and CDR2 YSLEER. The CDR3 contains 16 residues. The CDR3 DNA sequence: TGCGCCAGCAGCCAAGATCATGGCAGGGTCTACAATGAGCAGTTCTTC. Protein: CASSQDHGRVYNEQFF.

This clonotype turned up a few times. The V call is TRBV19, the J call TRBJ1-1; D remains unclear. This CDR3 contains 14 residues. Trimming took off 7 bases at V and 0 bases at J, with 12 bases between the two ends. CDR1 is LNHDA, CDR2 SQIVND, per germline (reference sequence). The CDR3 bases are TGTGCCAGTACCCTCCGGGGTCTGAACACTGAAGCTTTCTTT. This codes for CASTLRGLNTEAFF.